This T cell receptor beta chain was profiled in a study of blood T cell repertoires in COVID-19. Method: immunoSEQ multiplex PCR; TCRdb's copy keeps in-frame clones and lacks some. The sample contains about 240,000 clones, roughly 79% of which appear only once. This CDR3 is 13 amino acids long. Trimming took 4 bases from V and 4 from J, leaving 8 bases between them. Germline CDR1 is LGHDT and CDR2 is YNNKEL (reference sequence). V usage is TRBV3-1 (or the pseudogene TRBV3-2) and J usage is TRBJ1-5; D is unclear. The specimen sequenced was peripheral blood. The source is a woman at least 80 years old with COVID-19, enrolled during active disease. The CDR3 DNA is TGTGCCAGCAGCCCCAGAAGTAATCAGCCCCAGCATTTT. This gives the protein CASSPRSNQPQHF.